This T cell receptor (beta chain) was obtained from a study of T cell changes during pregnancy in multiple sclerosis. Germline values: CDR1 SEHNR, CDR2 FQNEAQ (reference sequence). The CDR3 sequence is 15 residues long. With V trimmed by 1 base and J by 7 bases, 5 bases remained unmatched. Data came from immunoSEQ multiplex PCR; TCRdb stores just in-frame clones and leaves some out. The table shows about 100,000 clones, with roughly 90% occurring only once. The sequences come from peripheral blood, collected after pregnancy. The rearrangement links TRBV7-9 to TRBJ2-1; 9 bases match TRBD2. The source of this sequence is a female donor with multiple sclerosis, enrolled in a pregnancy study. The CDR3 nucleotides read TGTGCCAGCAGCTTAGTCGGCGGGAGGGAGAATGAGCAGTTCTTC. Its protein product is CASSLVGGRENEQFF. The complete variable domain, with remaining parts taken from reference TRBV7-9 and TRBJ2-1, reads DTGVSQNPRHKITKRGQNVTFRCDPISEHNRLYWYRQTLGQGPEFLTYFQNEAQLEKSRLLSDRFSAERPKGSFSTLEIQRTEQGDSAMYLCASSLVGGRENEQFFGPGTRLTVL.